The 14 T cell receptor beta chains given below trace back to one sample, sequenced in a study of shared clonotypes between healthy human individuals. The protocol was immunoSEQ multiplex PCR, while the TCRdb copy is restricted to in-frame clones and leaves out a portion. The table includes a few hundred thousand clones, about 97% detected once. Sample: naive CD4+ T cells sorted from blood. Sample subset: CD45RA+ positively selected. The receptors were sampled from a woman aged 25 to 39 in good health.

This rearrangement joins TRBV5-6 to TRBJ2-5; TRBD1 is a possible D gene (5 bases). This CDR3 spans 15 amino acids. Trimming pared 4 bases from V and 0 bases from J, leaving 13 bases between. Germline lookup yields CDR1 SGHDT and CDR2 YYEEEE. CDR3 nucleotides: TGTGCCAGCAGCCCCAGACAGTGGTACCAAGAGACCCAGTACTTC. This gives the protein CASSPRQWYQETQYF.

V is TRBV28 and J is TRBJ2-7; TRBD1 agrees at 12 bases. This CDR3 is built from 14 residues. Trimming cost V 7 bases and J 2 bases; bases outside gene matches: 3. Germline V gene lookup returns CDR1 MDHEN and CDR2 SYDVKM. In DNA form, the CDR3 reads TGTGCCAGCATTAGGGACAGGGGGCCCTACGAGCAGTACTTC. It codes for CASIRDRGPYEQYF.

This rearrangement joins TRBV6-6 to TRBJ2-7; D is tentatively TRBD1 or TRBD2 (5 bases each). The CDR3 has 14 residues. The V end lost 8 bases, the J end lost 2 bases, and 16 bases lay between the germline ends. Per the germline V gene, CDR1 is MNHNY and CDR2 is SVGAGI (reference sequence). CDR3 nucleotide sequence: TGTGCCAGCTCTAAGAGGGACCGTCCCTACGAGCAGTACTTC. It encodes CASSKRDRPYEQYF.

V gene TRBV28 combines with J gene TRBJ2-3; TRBD2 matches 10 bases. There are 16 residues in the CDR3. The V gene end was trimmed by 1 base and the J gene end by 2 bases; junction bases not matched to a gene: 3. Germline V lookup: CDR1 MDHEN, CDR2 SYDVKM. This CDR3 is CASSLFTSGNTDTQYF. The CDR3, as DNA: TGTGCCAGCAGTTTATTTACTAGCGGGAACACAGATACGCAGTATTTT. Looking up the rest from reference TRBV28 and TRBJ2-3 gives the full variable domain: DVKVTQSSRYLVKRTGEKVFLECVQDMDHENMFWYRQDPGLGLRLIYFSYDVKMKEKGDIPEGYSVSREKKERFSLILESASTNQTSMYLCASSLFTSGNTDTQYFGPGTRLTVL.

The rearrangement joins TRBV6-1 to TRBJ1-4, with a weak D call TRBD1 (5 bases). V lost 8 bases to trimming and J lost 5 bases, with 15 bases between them. Germline lookup yields CDR1 MNHNS and CDR2 SASEGT. CDR3 length: 14 amino acids. CDR3 in DNA: TGTGCCAGCGGTCAGACGGGGACGAATGAAAAACTGTTTTTT. It translates to CASGQTGTNEKLFF.

The V and J genes are TRBV28 and TRBJ2-7; D gene unclear. This CDR3 spans 14 amino acids. Looked up from germline, CDR1 is MDHEN and CDR2 is SYDVKM. The CDR3 DNA reads TGTGCGGCAGCAATTGCGGACCCCCCCTACGAGCAGTACTTC. Its translation is CAAAIADPPYEQYF.

A remark on this clone: The sample has other DNA sequences that encode this CDR3 too. The rearrangement joins TRBV28 to TRBJ1-5, with 9 bases lining up with TRBD1. J gave up 2 bases and V 6 bases, and 2 bases lay outside the gene matches. The CDR3 sequence is 14 residues long. Germline CDR1 and CDR2: MDHEN and SYDVKM. The CDR3 DNA reads TGTGCCAGCAGGAGACAGGGGGGCAATCAGCCCCAGCATTTT. It yields the protein CASRRQGGNQPQHF.

V and J are TRBV28 and TRBJ2-3, with D possibly called TRBD1 or TRBD2 (6 bases each). The CDR3 runs 17 residues. CDR1 MDHEN and CDR2 SYDVKM come from the germline V gene. Trimming stripped 7 bases from V and 2 bases from J, with 22 bases between. CDR3 protein: CASINGGGGSNTDTQYF. The DNA of the CDR3 is TGTGCCAGCATCAATGGAGGGGGTGGTTCTAACACAGATACGCAGTATTTT.

The chain uses TRBV19 and TRBJ2-5; 9 bases align to TRBD1. Trimming cost V 4 bases and J 5 bases; bases outside gene matches: 2. This CDR3 has 13 amino acids. Germline V gene sequence: CDR1 LNHDA, CDR2 SQIVND (reference sequence). This CDR3 reads CASSKDRGETQYF. DNA for the CDR3: TGTGCCAGTAGTAAGGACAGGGGTGAGACCCAGTACTTC. The full variable domain, rest sourced from reference TRBV19 and TRBJ2-5, is DGGITQSPKYLFRKEGQNVTLSCEQNLNHDAMYWYRQDPGQGLRLIYYSQIVNDFQKGDIAEGYSVSREKKESFPLTVTSAQKNPTAFYLCASSKDRGETQYFGPGTRLLVL.

CDR3 DNA sequence: TGTGCCATCAGTGAGTCCGGGGGAGACATGAACACTGAAGCTTTCTTT. Protein sequence: CAISESGGDMNTEAFF. This chain joins TRBV10-3 and TRBJ1-1, with D perhaps matching TRBD1 (5 bases). The V end was cut by 0 bases, the J end by 0 bases, with 11 bases between. Germline V gene data show CDR1 as ENHRY and CDR2 as SYGVKD. The CDR3 covers 16 residues.

The gene calls are TRBV19 and TRBJ2-5; TRBD2 aligns across 10 bases. CDR1 LNHDA and CDR2 SQIVND come from the germline V gene (reference sequence). The CDR3 is made up of 12 amino acids. After removal of 10 bases from V and 4 bases from J, the junction contained 3 bases not matched to a gene. CDR3 sequence reads: CATSGSGETQYF. The CDR3 bases are TGTGCCACTAGCGGGAGTGGAGAGACCCAGTACTTC.

V gene TRBV2 combines with J gene TRBJ2-5, with D maybe TRBD2 (6 bases). Germline assignment: CDR1 SNHLY and CDR2 FYNNEI. Trimming removed 7 bases from V and 0 bases from J, with 9 bases in between. CDR3 length: 13 amino acids. DNA for the CDR3: TGTGCCAGCATGGGACTGGACCAAGAGACCCAGTACTTC. Protein: CASMGLDQETQYF.

V and J are TRBV15 and TRBJ2-5; 9 bases map to TRBD2. The DNA end favors TRBJ2-7, so the J call may be wrong. CDR3 size: 15 residues. Per the germline V gene, CDR1 is LNHNV and CDR2 is YYDKDF (reference sequence). This CDR3 reads CATSSGTSPFYEQYF. The CDR3, as DNA: TGTGCCACCAGCAGCGGGACTAGCCCCTTCTACGAGCAGTACTTC.

The gene calls are TRBV2 and TRBJ1-6; D is unclear. Per the germline V gene, CDR1 is SNHLY and CDR2 is FYNNEI. The CDR3 is made up of 12 amino acids. V was cut by 6 bases and J by 8 bases, with 8 bases left in between. The CDR3 region has the DNA TGTGCCAGCAGCTTTGCAGATTCACCCCTCCACTTT. This gives the protein CASSFADSPLHF. Complete variable domain (other parts from reference TRBV2 and TRBJ1-6): EPEVTQTPSHQVTQMGQEVILRCVPISNHLYFYWYRQILGQKVEFLVSFYNNEISEKSEIFDDQFSVERPDGSNFTLKIRSTKLEDSAMYFCASSFADSPLHFGNGTRLTVT.